This TCR beta chain stems from a study of cytomegalovirus exposure and HLA in healthy donors. Findings of the study overall: The TCR clusters that emerged in the first cohort tended, a later analysis found, to co-occur in the roughly 130 validation repertoires.

This CDR3 region has 16 residues. V was clipped by 5 bases and J by 1 base; unmatched bases: 7. Germline CDR1 reads GTSNPN; CDR2 reads SVGIG (reference sequence). Repertoires were generated with immunoSEQ multiplex PCR, while TCRdb's copy carries only in-frame clones and drops some. The sample consists of around 240,000 clones, 90% of them appearing once. The donors were in the approximately 120-subject validation cohort; that cohort was separate from the roughly 700-subject first cohort. With respect to this clone: The antigen remains undetermined.

The source is a woman aged 18-29 years in good health and CMV-seronegative. J is TRBJ2-3 and V is TRBV30; TRBD1 agrees at 12 bases. Input material: PBMCs. Here the CDR3 reads CAWSGTGGSGTDTQYF. The CDR3 coding sequence is TGTGCCTGGTCCGGGACAGGGGGCTCAGGCACAGATACGCAGTATTTT.